This entry lists 21 T cell receptor beta chains sequenced from one sample in a study of cytomegalovirus exposure and HLA in healthy donors. The study ran its PCR with 60 Vbeta and 13 Jbeta primers. Profiled with immunoSEQ multiplex PCR; TCRdb holds only in-frame clones, not every one. Among tens of thousands of clones, around three fifths were seen once, and the ten largest hold around 16%. The sequencing input was PBMCs. The receptors come from a woman between 40 and 50 years old in good health and CMV-seropositive.

This chain links TRBV27 with TRBJ2-7; perhaps TRBD1 as D (6 bases). V lost 4 bases to trimming and J lost 0 bases, with 13 bases between them. Germline CDR1 and CDR2: MNHEY and SMNVEV (reference sequence). The CDR3 has 15 amino acids. The DNA for the CDR3 is TGTGCCAGCAGTTCCTACCGGGACAACTCCTACGAGCAGTACTTC. This codes for CASSSYRDNSYEQYF.

The rearrangement uses TRBV7-9 and TRBJ2-5, with no clear D. CDR3 length equals 12 residues. V was shortened by 5 bases and J by 5 bases, with 9 bases between the two germline ends. Germline V CDR1 and CDR2: SEHNR, FQNEAQ (reference sequence). The CDR3 DNA is TGTGCCAGCAGCACAGCCCCGGAGACCCAGTACTTC. Protein product: CASSTAPETQYF.

The V call is TRBV29-1, the J call TRBJ2-5; D unclear. The CDR3 length is 13 residues. Trimming took off 7 bases at V and 1 base at J, with 13 bases between the two ends. The germline V gene encodes CDR1 SQVTM and CDR2 ANQGSEA. CDR3 residues: CSESSGRQETQYF. In DNA form, the CDR3 reads TGCAGCGAGTCTTCTGGGCGCCAAGAGACCCAGTACTTC.

Only one count was recorded for this clone. The gene calls are TRBV5-4 and TRBJ1-2, with 7 bases identical to TRBD1. Germline trimming cut 4 bases from V and 12 bases from J; bases unmatched to any gene: 12. Germline CDR1 and CDR2: SGHNT and YYREEE (reference sequence). The CDR3 sequence is 13 residues long. In DNA, the CDR3 is TGTGCCAGCAGCCGTGGACAGGAGGCCACCGACACCTTC. This encodes CASSRGQEATDTF.

The rearrangement uses TRBV2 and TRBJ1-3; D possibly corresponds to TRBD1 (6 bases). V was shortened by 11 bases and J by 5 bases, with 16 bases between the two germline ends. The CDR3 sequence is 13 residues long. The germline gives CDR1 SNHLY, CDR2 FYNNEI. In DNA, the CDR3 is TGTGCCTCAGAGGACAGCCCGAGAAACACCATATATTTT. It specifies CASEDSPRNTIYF.

The genes are TRBV7-9 and TRBJ1-1, with 9 bases lining up with TRBD1. This CDR3 spans 19 amino acids. The J segment lost 1 base and the V segment lost 5 bases, leaving 17 bases of the junction unmatched. Looked up from germline, CDR1 is SEHNR and CDR2 is FQNEAQ (reference sequence). CDR3 nucleotides: TGTGCCAGCAGCCTTTACGGAACAGGGGGCGAACACTCGAACACTGAAGCTTTCTTT. This codes for CASSLYGTGGEHSNTEAFF.

The chain joins TRBV27 to TRBJ2-7, with D hard to call. CDR1 and CDR2 (germline): MNHEY, SMNVEV (reference sequence). CDR3 length: 12 amino acids. The V end was cut by 6 bases, the J end by 0 bases, with 6 bases between. CDR3 protein: CASSSSSYEQYF. CDR3 in DNA: TGTGCCAGCAGCTCCAGCTCCTACGAGCAGTACTTC.

This CDR3 reads CASSLFGTNGTYEQYF. DNA for the CDR3: TGTGCCAGCAGTTTATTCGGGACTAACGGGACCTACGAGCAGTACTTC. This chain connects TRBV28 to TRBJ2-7; 7 positions match TRBD2. The CDR3 covers 16 residues. Per germline, CDR1 MDHEN and CDR2 SYDVKM. Trimming at V came to 1 base and at J to 2 bases, leaving 8 bases not matched to a gene.

The chain is built from TRBV27 and TRBJ2-1; a weak D match, TRBD1 (5 bases). Trimming removed 8 bases from V and 5 bases from J, with 19 bases in between. CDR3 length equals 15 residues. Per the germline V gene, CDR1 is MNHEY and CDR2 is SMNVEV (reference sequence). The CDR3 DNA sequence: TGTGCCAGCGGACATGAGGTCAGCCTGAACAATGAGCAGTTCTTC. Amino acids: CASGHEVSLNNEQFF.

Here the CDR3 reads CASSIEAGGTTKNIQYF. CDR3 DNA: TGTGCCAGTAGTATAGAGGCGGGAGGGACAACCAAAAACATTCAGTACTTC. The chain combines TRBV19 with TRBJ2-4, with 9 bases that match TRBD2. Trimming cost V 0 bases and J 2 bases; bases outside gene matches: 5. CDR3 length: 17 residues. Looked up from germline, CDR1 is LNHDA and CDR2 is SQIVND (reference sequence). Complete variable domain (other parts from reference TRBV19 and TRBJ2-4): DGGITQSPKYLFRKEGQNVTLSCEQNLNHDAMYWYRQDPGQGLRLIYYSQIVNDFQKGDIAEGYSVSREKKESFPLTVTSAQKNPTAFYLCASSIEAGGTTKNIQYFGAGTRLSVL.

The chain joins TRBV4-1 to TRBJ2-2, with D maybe TRBD2 (6 bases). The CDR3 is made up of 16 amino acids. Germline values: CDR1 MGHRA, CDR2 YSYEKL. Trimming took off 4 bases at V and 4 bases at J, with 16 bases between the two ends. This CDR3 is CASSPARGRPTGELFF. As DNA, the CDR3 is TGCGCCAGCAGCCCCGCGCGGGGACGCCCCACCGGGGAGCTGTTTTTT.

This clone was observed a few times. This chain uses TRBV11-2 with TRBJ1-2; weak D call: TRBD1 (6 bases). V was shortened by 4 bases and J by 4 bases, with 13 bases between the two germline ends. CDR1 and CDR2 from the germline V gene are SGHAT and FQNNGV. The CDR3 runs to 14 residues. The CDR3 DNA follows: TGTGCCAGCAGCTCCATTGGGGGCGGCTATGGCTACACCTTC. Protein product: CASSSIGGGYGYTF. The full variable domain, its missing parts supplied by reference TRBV11-2 and TRBJ1-2, is EAGVAQSPRYKIIEKRQSVAFWCNPISGHATLYWYQQILGQGPKLLIQFQNNGVVDDSQLPKDRFSAERLKGVDSTLKIQPAKLEDSAVYLCASSSIGGGYGYTFGSGTRLTVV.

The chain uses TRBV7-8 and TRBJ1-5; 8 nucleotides align to TRBD1. V lost 4 bases and J lost 4; bases outside the gene matches: 9. The germline V gene has CDR1 SGHVS and CDR2 FQNEAQ. CDR3 length: 16 residues. The CDR3 nucleotides read TGTGCCAGCAGCTCCTCGTTTGGACAGGGTAATCAGCCCCAGCATTTT. This sequence encodes CASSSSFGQGNQPQHF.

The chain recombines TRBV27 with TRBJ2-3, with 7 bases identical to TRBD2. Germline-derived CDR1 and CDR2 are MNHEY and SMNVEV (reference sequence). V lost 7 bases, J lost 1 base, and 11 bases stayed unmatched. This CDR3 comprises 16 residues. In DNA, the CDR3 is TGTGCCAGCAAACCGACCGGGACTACCCGCACAGATACGCAGTATTTT. This codes for CASKPTGTTRTDTQYF.

This chain uses TRBV5-1 with TRBJ2-2; 11 bases map to TRBD2. V lost 2 bases to trimming and J lost 3 bases; unmatched junction nucleotides: 3. CDR1 SGHRS and CDR2 YFSETQ come from the germline V gene. The CDR3 length is 16 residues. CDR3 DNA sequence: TGCGCCAGCAGCTTAGGGACTAGCGGATACACCGGGGAGCTGTTTTTT. It codes for CASSLGTSGYTGELFF.

V usage is TRBV27 and J usage is TRBJ1-5; D is unresolved. The length of the CDR3 is 15 residues. Germline V gene lookup returns CDR1 MNHEY and CDR2 SMNVEV (reference sequence). Trimming removed 2 bases at V and 3 bases at J, with 11 bases between. The CDR3 reads CASSLDYGLNQPQHF. The CDR3 nucleotides read TGTGCCAGCAGTTTAGACTACGGACTCAATCAGCCCCAGCATTTT.

This chain connects TRBV28 to TRBJ1-6, with 7 positions matching TRBD1. The CDR3 is made up of 12 amino acids. CDR1 is MDHEN and CDR2 is SYDVKM in the germline V gene. With 9 bases clipped from V and 10 bases from J, the junction kept 6 bases outside the gene matches. CDR3 bases: TGTGCCAGTTCCAGGGGGAAATCACCCCTCCACTTT. Residues: CASSRGKSPLHF.

The rearrangement links TRBV9 to TRBJ2-7; perhaps TRBD2 as D (6 bases). CDR3 length equals 15 residues. Trimming stripped 0 bases from V and 0 bases from J, with 10 bases between. CDR1 and CDR2 from the germline V gene are SGDLS and YYNGEE. CDR3 nucleotide sequence: TGTGCCAGCAGCGTAGGGGGGGACCGCTCCTACGAGCAGTACTTC. Translation: CASSVGGDRSYEQYF.

The chain employs TRBV4-1 and TRBJ1-2, with D hard to call. From germline, CDR1 is MGHRA and CDR2 YSYEKL. The CDR3 sequence is 17 residues long. The V end was cut by 0 bases, the J end by 4 bases, with 18 bases between. This CDR3 reads CASSQEGRRALPYGYTF. Written as DNA, the CDR3 is TGCGCCAGCAGCCAAGAAGGAAGGAGAGCCCTACCCTATGGCTACACCTTC.

This clone was seen a few times. The V and J genes are TRBV7-2 and TRBJ1-2; the match to TRBD1 covers 7 bases. Losses at the gene ends were 4 bases for V and 6 bases for J; bases not matched to a gene: 5. The CDR3 totals 13 residues. Germline CDR1 and CDR2: SGHTA and FQGNSA. CDR3 loop: CASSYVTGDGYTF. The CDR3 region has the DNA TGTGCCAGCAGCTACGTTACAGGGGATGGCTACACCTTC.

V gene TRBV9 combines with J gene TRBJ1-1; D unresolved. V gave up 0 bases and J gave up 1 base, with 4 bases separating them. The CDR3 is made up of 13 amino acids. CDR1 is SGDLS, CDR2 YYNGEE, per germline. The CDR3: CASSVGPNTEAFF. The CDR3 DNA sequence: TGTGCCAGCAGCGTAGGGCCGAACACTGAAGCTTTCTTT.